The 5 T cell receptor beta chains presented below share a single source sample, sequenced in a study of vaccination effects on CD4 cells after COVID-19. Viral peptide pools were used in the ViraFEST assay to expand antigen-specific CD4+ T cells, and sequencing came afterward. Following culture for ten to eleven days, CD4+ T cells were isolated. Convalescent patients had PCR-confirmed SARS-CoV-2 infection between March and December 2020. Only in-frame clones appear in the TCRdb table, and some are missing; sequencing was by immunoSEQ multiplex PCR. The sample includes roughly 57,000 clones, around 76% of them seen just once. The antigens of these receptors remain unknown. The sequences come from CD4+ T cells from PBMCs cultured with HIV peptides, collected before COVID-19 vaccination. Subset described: HIV-1 Nef peptide pool negative control/reference culture. Receptor source: a human donor who had a prior SARS-CoV-2 infection.

This clone appeared once. The rearrangement joins TRBV2 to TRBJ1-5, with 7 bases identical to TRBD1. The junction had 27 bases not matched to a gene; V was cut back by 7 bases and J by 0 bases. Germline CDR1 reads SNHLY; CDR2 reads FYNNEI. The CDR3 is made up of 22 amino acids. CDR3 in amino acids: CASKYETIPRQGPPNSNQPQHF. Here the CDR3 DNA reads TGTGCCAGCAAATACGAGACAATCCCGAGACAGGGCCCTCCGAATAGCAATCAGCCCCAGCATTTT.

This clone was seen a single time. The chain couples TRBV9 to TRBJ2-7, with 12 positions matching TRBD2. Germline loops: CDR1 SGDLS, CDR2 YYNGEE. The trim removed 3 bases at V and 6 bases at J, leaving 7 bases unmatched. This CDR3 has 15 residues. As DNA, the CDR3 is TGTGCCAGCAGCGCGCTAGGACTAGCGGGGTCCGAGCAGTACTTC. Translating it yields CASSALGLAGSEQYF.

The chain recombines TRBV9 with TRBJ2-5, with D uncertain. The V and J ends lost 3 bases and 5 bases respectively, with 17 bases between them. CDR3 size: 15 residues. Germline assignment: CDR1 SGDLS and CDR2 YYNGEE. CDR3 sequence: CASSETGWGGETQYF. In DNA form, the CDR3 reads TGTGCCAGCAGCGAGACGGGTTGGGGTGGGGAGACCCAGTACTTC.

The chain links TRBV18 to TRBJ1-3; D is unresolved. The CDR3 extends over 13 amino acids. V was trimmed by 0 bases and J by 10 bases, leaving 10 bases between them. Germline V gene lookup returns CDR1 KGHSH and CDR2 LQKENI. As DNA, the CDR3 is TGTGCCAGCTCACCACCTTCCGCGCCTACCATATATTTT. It specifies CASSPPSAPTIYF.

This clone was seen only a few times. This chain uses TRBV9 with TRBJ2-3; TRBD1 matches at 9 bases. From germline, CDR1 is SGDLS and CDR2 YYNGEE. V trimming: 4 bases; J trimming: 3 bases; junction bases outside the gene matches: 6. This CDR3 comprises 15 residues. CDR3 protein: CASSTRDRATDTQYF. CDR3 in DNA: TGTGCCAGCAGCACCCGGGACAGGGCTACAGATACGCAGTATTTT.